These T cell receptor beta chains were read from a single sample in a study of T cells in Graves' hyperthyroidism and ophthalmopathy. TCRdb ran MiXCR on the multiplex PCR reads and lists one entry per CDR3 protein. The repertoire holds some 150,000 distinct CDR3 sequences, with roughly 23% as singletons. Input material: blood. The receptors come from a woman aged 50 to 60 with Graves' hyperthyroidism that later progressed to Graves' ophthalmopathy. The CDR3 runs from the conserved cysteine through the conserved F or W. The order of the fields is clone size, D gene, V gene, J gene, CDR3 length, CDR3 protein, CDR3 DNA. A D gene is named only where the DNA matches it firmly. Clone size is not always given. Where it is, it says once, few, many or a class for expanded clones.

-	-	TRBV7-3	TRBJ2-3	13	CASSSTTLDTQYF	TGTGCCAGCAGCTCTACTACTTTAGATACGCAGTATTTT
-	TRBD1	TRBV29-1	TRBJ2-5	16	CSVPTDRGPPRETQYF	TGCAGCGTCCCCACGGACAGGGGACCCCCACGAGAGACCCAGTACTTC
many	TRBD2	TRBV5-1	TRBJ2-1	16	CASSLVSSGSWNEQFF	TGCGCCAGCAGCTTGGTTTCTAGCGGGAGTTGGAATGAGCAGTTCTTC
many	TRBD2	TRBV6-5	TRBJ2-7	14	CASSYEREVREQYF	TGTGCCAGCAGTTACGAGCGGGAGGTAAGGGAGCAGTACTTC
-	TRBD2	TRBV3-1	TRBJ2-1	17	CASSQDRREGLYNEQFF	TGTGCCAGCAGCCAAGATCGACGGGAGGGCCTGTACAATGAGCAGTTCTTC
many	-	TRBV20-1	TRBJ1-1	11	CSASRTVEAFF	TGCAGTGCTAGCCGGACAGTAGAAGCTTTCTTT
few	-	TRBV5-1	TRBJ1-3	15	CASSPRRGAGNTIYF	TGCGCCAGCAGCCCGCGGCGGGGCGCAGGAAACACCATATATTTT
-	TRBD1	TRBV2	TRBJ1-1	13	CASSLQGRTEAFF	TGTGCCAGCAGTCTACAGGGGCGCACTGAAGCTTTCTTT
-	-	TRBV27	TRBJ2-1	14	CASSGISASNEQFF	TGTGCCAGCTCCGGGATCTCAGCCTCCAATGAGCAGTTCTTC
many	-	TRBV18	TRBJ1-1	14	CASSLSGVRTEAFF	TGTGCCAGCTCACTTTCAGGGGTGCGGACTGAAGCTTTCTTT
many	TRBD2	TRBV6-2/TRBV6-3	TRBJ2-5	19	CASSYPMTSGRTIQETQYF	TGTGCCAGCAGTTACCCGATGACTAGCGGGAGGACGATACAAGAGACCCAGTACTTC
few	-	TRBV5-6	TRBJ2-2	13	CASSSGVRGELFF	TGTGCCAGCAGCTCTGGGGTCCGAGGGGAGCTGTTTTTT
many	-	TRBV28	TRBJ2-1	12	CASSLTRNEQFF	TGTGCCAGCAGTTTAACGCGCAATGAGCAGTTCTTC
-	-	TRBV20-1	TRBJ1-5	13	CSAREPGNQPQHF	TGCAGTGCTAGAGAACCGGGCAACCAGCCCCAGCATTTT
few	-	TRBV18	TRBJ1-2	17	CASSPERDSHLNYGYTF	TGTGCCAGCTCACCGGAACGGGACTCACATCTTAACTATGGCTACACCTTC
-	-	TRBV19	TRBJ2-1	13	CASSLATPHEQFF	TGTGCCAGTAGTCTGGCTACTCCTCATGAGCAGTTCTTC
many	TRBD1	TRBV29-1	TRBJ2-3	14	CSVIQGAHTDTQYF	TGCAGCGTTATTCAGGGGGCTCACACAGATACGCAGTATTTT
-	TRBD1	TRBV11-2	TRBJ2-2	15	CASSRGQGADGELFF	TGTGCCAGCAGCCGAGGACAGGGGGCTGACGGGGAGCTGTTTTTT
-	-	TRBV30	TRBJ1-1	12	CACLARETEAFF	TGTGCCTGTTTGGCAAGGGAGACTGAAGCTTTCTTT
many	TRBD1	TRBV5-5	TRBJ2-3	18	CASSLGIYRTGGIDTQYF	TGTGCCAGCAGCTTGGGGATATACAGGACAGGGGGTATAGATACGCAGTATTTT
-	-	TRBV4-1	TRBJ2-7	15	CASSQAGAPSYEQYF	TGCGCCAGCAGCCAAGCTGGCGCGCCGTCCTACGAGCAGTACTTC
-	TRBD1	TRBV2	TRBJ1-1	19	CASSHPDRGRGGMNTEAFF	TGTGCCAGCAGTCACCCGGACAGGGGGCGAGGCGGCATGAACACTGAAGCTTTCTTT
many	-	TRBV2	TRBJ1-2	13	CASSEGGNYGYTF	TGTGCCAGCAGTGAAGGCGGTAACTATGGCTACACCTTC
few	-	TRBV19	TRBJ1-1	14	CASSMFSLNTEAFF	TGTGCCAGTAGTATGTTCAGCCTGAACACTGAAGCTTTCTTT
many	-	TRBV2	TRBJ1-5	13	CASSEGGGSAQHF	TGTGCCAGCAGTGAAGGGGGGGGGTCGGCCCAGCATTTT
-	TRBD2	TRBV5-1	TRBJ2-1	14	CASSLGLAGEEQFF	TGCGCCAGCAGCTTGGGACTAGCGGGAGAAGAGCAGTTCTTC
-	TRBD1	TRBV28	TRBJ1-1	14	CASSSQGGDTEAFF	TGTGCCAGCAGCTCACAGGGGGGGGACACTGAAGCTTTCTTT
many	-	TRBV28	TRBJ2-7	15	CASSLPRASSYEQYF	TGTGCCAGCAGTTTACCCCGGGCGAGCTCCTACGAGCAGTACTTC
many	TRBD2	TRBV19	TRBJ2-3	17	CASSIGSGRPPTDTQYF	TGTGCCAGTAGTATTGGCAGCGGGAGGCCCCCCACAGATACGCAGTATTTT
many	-	TRBV28	TRBJ2-2	11	CASSLTGELFF	TGTGCCAGCAGCCTCACCGGGGAGCTGTTTTTT
-	TRBD2	TRBV20-1	TRBJ2-3	15	CSAQKLTSGTDTQYF	TGCAGTGCTCAAAAGCTCACTAGCGGCACAGATACGCAGTATTTT
-	TRBD1	TRBV10-3	TRBJ2-7	14	CAINGDRGSYEQYF	TGTGCCATCAATGGGGACAGGGGATCCTACGAGCAGTACTTC
-	-	TRBV5-6	TRBJ2-1	13	CASSFNPYNEQFF	TGTGCCAGCAGCTTTAACCCCTACAATGAGCAGTTCTTC
many	-	TRBV20-1	TRBJ2-1	15	CSARFSGAGINEQFF	TGCAGTGCTAGGTTCTCTGGGGCCGGGATCAATGAGCAGTTCTTC
many	TRBD1	TRBV28	TRBJ1-2	14	CASRTPGTGVGYTF	TGTGCCAGCAGAACTCCCGGGACAGGGGTTGGCTACACCTTC
-	-	TRBV9	TRBJ1-2	14	CASSVAGGPYGYTF	TGTGCCAGCAGCGTAGCAGGAGGGCCCTATGGCTACACCTTC
many	TRBD2	TRBV29-1	TRBJ2-1	17	CSVEDPGGSGAYNEQFF	TGCAGCGTTGAAGACCCCGGCGGTAGCGGGGCCTACAATGAGCAGTTCTTC
many	-	TRBV11-1	TRBJ1-1	15	CASSLNSAMNTEAFF	TGTGCCAGCAGCTTAAATTCAGCAATGAACACTGAAGCTTTCTTT
-	TRBD1	TRBV20-1	TRBJ1-1	15	CSARALRGLNTEAFF	TGCAGTGCTAGAGCCCTGAGGGGGCTGAACACTGAAGCTTTCTTT
many	-	TRBV2	TRBJ2-1	11	CATQGNNEQFF	TGTGCCACCCAGGGGAACAATGAGCAGTTCTTC
many	TRBD2	TRBV3-1	TRBJ2-7	19	CASSHAPLTSGLGPYEQYF	TGTGCCAGCAGCCACGCCCCTCTCACGTCCGGACTAGGTCCTTACGAGCAGTACTTC
few	TRBD1	TRBV7-2	TRBJ1-1	20	CASSPHPSGTGGARNTEAFF	TGTGCCAGCAGCCCTCACCCCTCCGGGACAGGGGGCGCGAGGAACACTGAAGCTTTCTTT
few	-	TRBV6-1	TRBJ2-2	13	CASSEGFTGELFF	TGTGCCAGCAGTGAAGGGTTCACCGGGGAGCTGTTTTTT
many	TRBD1	TRBV7-8	TRBJ1-6	15	CASSWSGQGNSPLHF	TGTGCCAGCAGCTGGTCGGGACAGGGGAATTCACCCCTCCACTTT
-	TRBD2	TRBV15	TRBJ2-1	13	CATGGGRGNEQFF	TGTGCCACCGGCGGCGGGAGGGGGAATGAGCAGTTCTTC
many	-	TRBV12-3/TRBV12-4	TRBJ2-2	12	CASSPGPGELFF	TGTGCCAGCAGTCCGGGCCCCGGGGAGCTGTTTTTT
few	TRBD1	TRBV9	TRBJ1-1	15	CASSARQGANTEAFF	TGTGCCAGCAGCGCGAGACAGGGGGCAAACACTGAAGCTTTCTTT
many	-	TRBV6-1	TRBJ1-5	12	CASEMGNQPQHF	TGTGCCAGCGAAATGGGCAATCAGCCCCAGCATTTT
once	TRBD1	TRBV7-8	TRBJ1-1	13	CASSGQQNTEAFF	TGTGCCAGTTCGGGACAGCAGAACACTGAAGCTTTCTTT